What follows are 27 T cell receptor beta chains derived from one specimen sequenced in a study of blood T cell repertoires in COVID-19. The repertoire was sequenced with immunoSEQ multiplex PCR; TCRdb's copy has only in-frame clones and lacks some. The sample holds around 250,000 clones; roughly 89% are singletons and the top ten take approximately 1.4%. Material: peripheral blood. The receptors derive from a woman aged 40 to 50 who had recovered from COVID-19.

V gene TRBV28 combines with J gene TRBJ1-6; D call uncertain. The CDR3 loop spans 14 amino acids. Germline CDR1 MDHEN, CDR2 SYDVKM. Trimming shortened V by 5 bases and J by 6 bases, and 11 bases separated the two germline ends. The CDR3 sequence: CASSPTQTNSPLHF. The CDR3 nucleotides read TGTGCCAGCAGTCCGACACAGACTAATTCACCCCTCCACTTT.

This chain uses TRBV24-1 with TRBJ2-2; D may be TRBD1 (5 bases). CDR3 size: 14 residues. V was trimmed by 7 bases and J by 0 bases, leaving 8 bases between them. Germline V gene lookup returns CDR1 KGHDR and CDR2 SFDVKD. The CDR3 sequence is CATRATANTGELFF. Here the CDR3 DNA reads TGTGCCACCAGAGCGACAGCGAACACCGGGGAGCTGTTTTTT.

V gene TRBV5-5 combines with J gene TRBJ2-7; the match to TRBD1 covers 8 bases. Looked up from germline, CDR1 is SGHKS and CDR2 is YYEKEE (reference sequence). The V segment lost 3 bases and the J segment 6 bases; nucleotides outside the gene matches: 2. CDR3 size: 12 residues. The CDR3 coding sequence is TGTGCCAGCAGCTGGACAGGGAGCGAGCAGTACTTC. Amino acids: CASSWTGSEQYF.

This clone appeared once. This chain links TRBV4-1 with TRBJ1-1, with 10 bases lining up with TRBD1. V gave up 4 bases and J gave up 1 base; unmatched junction bases: 3. Germline CDR1 MGHRA, CDR2 YSYEKL. The CDR3 has 15 residues. The CDR3 spells CASSLRTGGNTEAFF. CDR3 DNA: TGCGCCAGCAGCCTCCGGACAGGGGGGAACACTGAAGCTTTCTTT.

This chain uses TRBV29-1 with TRBJ2-5; 7 nucleotides align to TRBD2. The CDR3 is made up of 15 amino acids. Germline CDR1 reads SQVTM; CDR2 reads ANQGSEA. V lost 3 bases, J lost 2 bases, and 9 bases stayed unmatched. The CDR3 is CSVDLLAPQQETQYF. The CDR3 DNA follows: TGCAGCGTTGACCTACTAGCGCCGCAGCAAGAGACCCAGTACTTC.

The rearrangement uses TRBV5-5 and TRBJ1-6, with TRBD1 as a possible D gene (5 bases). The CDR3 is made up of 16 amino acids. Germline V lookup: CDR1 SGHKS, CDR2 YYEKEE (reference sequence). Trimming took 5 bases from V and 1 from J, leaving 13 bases between them. CDR3 sequence (DNA): TGTGCCAGCAGTCCGGGGGAGGGATCCTATAATTCACCCCTCCACTTT. It is translated as CASSPGEGSYNSPLHF.

The chain has TRBV12-3 or TRBV12-4 and TRBJ2-5, with unresolved D. This CDR3 has 13 residues. With 0 bases removed from V and 6 bases from J, the gap between germline ends came to 8 bases. CDR3 coding DNA: TGTGCCAGCAGTTTAGCTACATTGAAGACCCAGTACTTC. Protein sequence: CASSLATLKTQYF.

This chain uses TRBV29-1 with TRBJ2-1; 7 bases map to TRBD1. Trimming took 1 base from V and 6 from J; bases not matched to a gene: 6. Germline values: CDR1 SQVTM, CDR2 ANQGSEA. CDR3 length: 14 amino acids. CDR3 bases: TGCAGCGTTGAAGGACAGGGAGTCTTCAATGAGCAGTTCTTC. Translation gives CSVEGQGVFNEQFF.

This chain joins TRBV18 and TRBJ1-5; D remains ambiguous. V dropped 2 bases and J dropped 7 bases, with 6 bases sitting between them. Looked up from germline, CDR1 is KGHSH and CDR2 is LQKENI. The CDR3 length is 12 residues. The CDR3 sequence is CASSPGGQPQHF. In nucleotides, the CDR3 is TGTGCCAGCTCACCAGGAGGACAGCCCCAGCATTTT. Using reference TRBV18 and TRBJ1-5 for the parts outside the CDR3, the full variable domain is NAGVMQNPRHLVRRRGQEARLRCSPMKGHSHVYWYRQLPEEGLKFMVYLQKENIIDESGMPKERFSAEFPKEGPSILRIQQVVRGDSAAYFCASSPGGQPQHFGDGTRLSIL.

The chain uses TRBV7-6 and TRBJ1-1; tentatively, D is TRBD1 (5 bases). The CDR3 extends over 13 amino acids. CDR1 and CDR2 (germline): SGHVS, FNYEAQ. V lost 6 bases and J 5 bases, leaving 13 bases between the germline ends. The DNA for the CDR3 is TGTGCCAGCAGTAGCGGACAAAAGACTGAAGCTTTCTTT. Translating gives CASSSGQKTEAFF.

The chain joins TRBV30 to TRBJ2-3; no firm D call. This CDR3 contains 12 residues. V lost 0 bases and J 5 bases, leaving 6 bases between the germline ends. Germline assignment: CDR1 GTSNPN and CDR2 SVGIG (reference sequence). CDR3 in DNA: TGTGCCTGGAGTGTATCCGGAGATACGCAGTATTTT. Its protein is CAWSVSGDTQYF.

The chain employs TRBV4-2 and TRBJ2-1; TRBD2 matches 11 bases. After removal of 1 base from V and 8 bases from J, the junction contained 7 bases not matched to a gene. The germline V gene has CDR1 LGHNA and CDR2 YNFKEQ. The CDR3 sequence is 16 residues long. The chain's CDR3 is CASSQVPLAGGHEQFF. CDR3 coding DNA: TGTGCCAGCAGCCAAGTGCCGCTAGCGGGGGGTCATGAGCAGTTCTTC.

V is TRBV11-3 and J is TRBJ2-7, with TRBD1 matching 8 bases. V trimming: 5 bases; J trimming: 2 bases; junction bases outside the gene matches: 8. Germline loops: CDR1 SGHNT, CDR2 YENEEA. CDR3 length: 15 residues. The CDR3 here is CASSQRQGLPYEQYF. In nucleotides, the CDR3 is TGTGCCAGCAGCCAAAGACAGGGGCTCCCCTACGAGCAGTACTTC. Complete variable domain (other parts from reference TRBV11-3 and TRBJ2-7): EAGVVQSPRYKIIEKKQPVAFWCNPISGHNTLYWYLQNLGQGPELLIRYENEEAVDDSQLPKDRFSAERLKGVDSTLKIQPAELGDSAVYLCASSQRQGLPYEQYFGPGTRLTVT.

V gene TRBV11-3 combines with J gene TRBJ2-5; 11 nucleotides agree with TRBD1. The germline V gene has CDR1 SGHNT and CDR2 YENEEA. CDR3 length equals 16 residues. Trimming removed 5 bases from V and 1 base from J; junction bases left unmatched: 6. This chain's CDR3 is CASSPAGTGGQETQYF. CDR3 bases: TGTGCCAGCAGCCCTGCAGGGACAGGGGGCCAAGAGACCCAGTACTTC.

This chain links TRBV20-1 with TRBJ2-7; TRBD2 is a possible D gene (5 bases). V lost 4 bases and J 3 bases, leaving 7 bases between the germline ends. The CDR3 has 11 amino acids. Germline CDR1 reads DFQATT; CDR2 reads SNEGSKA (reference sequence). The CDR3 is CSAKDFYEQYF. In nucleotides, the CDR3 is TGCAGTGCTAAGGACTTCTACGAGCAGTACTTC.

This chain joins TRBV28 and TRBJ2-4; D perhaps matches TRBD1 (6 bases). V shed 1 base and J shed 0 bases, with 13 bases lying between them. Germline V gene data show CDR1 as MDHEN and CDR2 as SYDVKM. This CDR3 has 17 amino acids. The CDR3 reads CASSLFVQGLAKNIQYF. The CDR3 DNA reads as TGTGCCAGCAGTTTATTTGTCCAGGGGCTAGCCAAAAACATTCAGTACTTC.

The chain links TRBV28 to TRBJ1-6; no reliable D call. The CDR3 contains 13 residues. V shed 7 bases and J shed 14 bases, with 18 bases lying between them. In germline, CDR1 is MDHEN, CDR2 SYDVKM. The CDR3 DNA sequence: TGTGCCAGCAAGACGGGGAGGTACATGGCCCTCCACTTT. Its protein is CASKTGRYMALHF.

V usage is TRBV15 and J usage is TRBJ2-5; 8 positions agree with TRBD2. The V gene end was trimmed by 4 bases and the J gene end by 5 bases; junction bases not matched to a gene: 15. The CDR3 has 17 amino acids. The germline V gene encodes CDR1 LNHNV and CDR2 YYDKDF (reference sequence). The CDR3 spells CATSIFPRPRTSETQYF. In nucleotides, the CDR3 is TGTGCCACCAGCATTTTCCCACGCCCCCGGACTAGCGAGACCCAGTACTTC.

The gene calls are TRBV27 and TRBJ2-1, with 9 positions matching TRBD1. Germline V gives CDR1 MNHEY, CDR2 SMNVEV (reference sequence). This CDR3 contains 15 residues. The ends lost 3 bases at V and 7 bases at J; junction bases unmatched: 7. The chain's CDR3 is CASSFGDREVNEQFF. The CDR3 coding sequence is TGTGCCAGCAGTTTTGGGGACAGGGAGGTGAATGAGCAGTTCTTC.

This clone was seen a few times. This chain connects TRBV19 to TRBJ2-7, with D possibly TRBD1 on 7 matching bases. Trimming removed 1 base from V and 3 bases from J, with 13 bases in between. Germline V gene data show CDR1 as LNHDA and CDR2 as SQIVND (reference sequence). The CDR3 has 15 amino acids. The CDR3 nucleotides are TGTGCCAGTAGTATAGGCGGGACAGATCGCTACGAGCAGTACTTC. Translation: CASSIGGTDRYEQYF.

This chain links TRBV5-5 with TRBJ2-7, with D possibly TRBD1 on 5 matching bases. V was cut by 2 bases and J by 1 base, with 10 bases left in between. The CDR3 loop spans 14 amino acids. Germline-derived CDR1 and CDR2 are SGHKS and YYEKEE (reference sequence). The DNA of the CDR3 is TGTGCCAGCAGCTTAGGGGCCCAATCCTACGAGCAGTACTTC. Its translation: CASSLGAQSYEQYF.

The chain employs TRBV28 and TRBJ2-1, with D hard to call. CDR3 size: 13 residues. Germline CDR1 and CDR2: MDHEN and SYDVKM. V gave up 7 bases and J gave up 9 bases, with 16 bases separating them. CDR3 sequence reads: CASTLPRSGEQFF. The DNA of the CDR3 is TGTGCCAGCACCTTACCCCGGAGTGGTGAGCAGTTCTTC.

This clone was observed a single time. This chain connects TRBV7-7 to TRBJ2-3, with D tentatively TRBD2 (6 bases). The CDR3 runs to 15 residues. The V gene's germline CDR1 is SSHAT and CDR2 FNYEAQ (reference sequence). V was trimmed by 1 base and J by 1 base, leaving 9 bases between them. Here the CDR3 reads CASSLGGVGTDTQYF. CDR3 DNA: TGTGCCAGCAGCTTAGGGGGGGTAGGCACAGATACGCAGTATTTT. Complete variable domain (other parts from reference TRBV7-7 and TRBJ2-3): GAGVSQSPRYKVTKRGQDVTLRCDPISSHATLYWYQQALGQGPEFLTYFNYEAQPDKSGLPSDRFSAERPEGSISTLTIQRTEQRDSAMYRCASSLGGVGTDTQYFGPGTRLTVL.

The V gene is TRBV5-1, the J gene TRBJ1-3, with TRBD1 identical over 8 bases. V trimming: 4 bases; J trimming: 1 base; junction bases outside the gene matches: 10. CDR1 and CDR2 from the germline V gene are SGHRS and YFSETQ. The length of the CDR3 is 17 residues. DNA of the CDR3: TGCGCCAGCAGCCTCGGGACAGGCTCTTGGTCTGGAAACACCATATATTTT. Its translation is CASSLGTGSWSGNTIYF.

V usage is TRBV5-1 and J usage is TRBJ1-2; TRBD1 agrees at 11 bases. The V gene's germline CDR1 is SGHRS and CDR2 YFSETQ. This CDR3 contains 14 residues. Trimming at V came to 4 bases and at J to 3 bases, leaving 2 bases not matched to a gene. The chain's CDR3 is CASSADRGHYGYTF. CDR3 sequence (DNA): TGCGCCAGCAGCGCGGACAGGGGGCACTATGGCTACACCTTC.

The chain carries TRBV6-5 and TRBJ2-1, with 8 bases fitting TRBD2. CDR3 length: 14 amino acids. J gave up 5 bases and V 7 bases, and 7 bases lay outside the gene matches. Looked up from germline, CDR1 is MNHEY and CDR2 is SVGAGI. This CDR3 reads CASIGRGADNEQFF. The CDR3 DNA reads TGTGCCAGCATCGGGCGGGGGGCAGACAATGAGCAGTTCTTC.

This clone was seen a few times. The same CDR3 can be traced to other DNA sequences in this sample. The CDR3 loop is CASSQGSGFSYEQYF. DNA for the CDR3: TGTGCCAGCAGCCAAGGGTCAGGGTTCTCCTACGAGCAGTACTTC. The chain couples TRBV14 to TRBJ2-7; possibly TRBD1 for D (5 bases). Germline CDR1 is SGHDN and CDR2 is FVKESK. CDR3 length: 15 amino acids. The ends were cut back, 1 base at V and 0 bases at J, with 10 bases in the middle.